Presented here are 5 T cell receptor beta chains from one specimen sequenced in a study of T-cell reconstitution after alpha-beta-depleted transplantation in children. Researchers prepared the TCRbeta library using unique molecular identifiers, the study reports. MiXCR was run by TCRdb on the PCR reads, yielding one entry per CDR3 protein. In the table there are fewer than 550,000 distinct CDR3 sequences, 15% to 20% of which are singletons. Sequenced here: PBMCs, mostly from graft donor cells, sampled 360 days after TCRalphabeta/CD19-depleted stem cell transplant. These receptor sequences come from a boy under three years old who had a stem cell transplant for Wiskott-Aldrich syndrome, so the T cells may come from the graft donor.

This clonotype showed up many times. This sequence joins TRBV12-3 or TRBV12-4 and TRBJ2-5, with a tentative D call TRBD2 (6 bases). The CDR3 is 13 amino acids. Trimming stripped 1 base from V and 3 bases from J, with 6 bases between. Here the CDR3 DNA reads TGTGCCAGCAGTTTAGGGACTAAAGAGACCCAGTACTTC. It yields the protein CASSLGTKETQYF.

The chain combines TRBV4-1 with TRBJ2-1; TRBD2 agrees at 10 bases. Germline V CDR1 and CDR2: MGHRA, YSYEKL. Trimming removed 1 base from V and 0 bases from J; junction bases left unmatched: 3. The CDR3 runs to 17 residues. The CDR3: CASSQVSGGSSYNEQFF. The DNA for the CDR3 is TGCGCCAGCAGCCAAGTTAGCGGGGGGAGCTCCTACAATGAGCAGTTCTTC.

This clonotype was observed a few times. This rearrangement joins TRBV12-3 or TRBV12-4 to TRBJ2-6; TRBD2 is a possible D gene (5 bases). Trimming shortened V by 5 bases and J by 2 bases, and 7 bases separated the two germline ends. The CDR3 spans 14 residues. The CDR3 sequence is CASSRGPGANVLTF. CDR3 in DNA: TGTGCCAGCAGTAGAGGGCCTGGGGCCAACGTCCTGACTTTC.

This clonotype was detected a few times. The chain uses TRBV12-3 or TRBV12-4 and TRBJ2-7; TRBD2 agrees at 11 bases. V was pared by 1 base and J by 3 bases, with 5 bases of the junction left unmatched. This CDR3 has 16 amino acids. This chain's CDR3 is CASSLGPGTSGYEQYF. In DNA form, the CDR3 reads TGTGCCAGCAGTTTAGGACCCGGGACTAGCGGCTACGAGCAGTACTTC.

This clonotype showed up just a few times. This CDR3 is CAISELQGPSYEQYF. CDR3 DNA: TGTGCCATCAGTGAACTTCAAGGCCCCTCCTACGAGCAGTACTTC. The chain couples TRBV10-3 to TRBJ2-7, with D hard to call. CDR3 size: 15 residues. V lost 3 bases and J lost 0, with 12 bases in between. The V gene's germline CDR1 is ENHRY and CDR2 SYGVKD.